Listed below are T cell receptor beta chains from one sample, sequenced in a study of post-analysis software for immune sequencing data. One entry per CDR3 protein, called by TCRdb with MiXCR from the PCR reads. The data contain 400,000 to 500,000 distinct CDR3 sequences, about 40% of them singletons. Input material: blood. Source of these receptors: a girl aged 2 to 10 with multiple sclerosis. Both conserved end residues are part of each CDR3. Each record gives: V gene, J gene, clone size, D gene, CDR3 length, CDR3 protein, CDR3 DNA. The D gene is left open where the match is weak. The listing skips clone size in some rows; elsewhere it reads once, few, many or a size class.

TRBV9	TRBJ2-3	-	TRBD2	17	CASSVGLAGTTTDTQYF	TGTGCCAGCAGCGTAGGTCTAGCGGGGACAACCACAGATACGCAGTATTTT
TRBV7-9	TRBJ1-2	few	-	13	CASSLSEFYGYTF	TGTGCCAGCAGCTTATCGGAGTTCTATGGCTACACCTTC
TRBV7-2	TRBJ2-7	-	TRBD2	14	CASSKDSGRNEQYF	TGTGCCAGCAGCAAGGATAGCGGGAGGAACGAGCAGTACTTC
TRBV7-9	TRBJ1-4	-	TRBD1	16	CASSLARDRGREKLFF	TGTGCCAGCAGCCTAGCAAGGGACAGGGGGCGAGAAAAACTGTTTTTT
TRBV7-3	TRBJ2-3	-	TRBD1	14	CASSFGQVEDTQYF	TGTGCCAGCAGCTTCGGACAGGTGGAAGATACGCAGTATTTT
TRBV6-1	TRBJ1-1	-	-	15	CASSGYRAMVTEAFF	TGTGCCAGCAGTGGATACAGGGCAATGGTCACTGAAGCTTTCTTT
TRBV29-1	TRBJ2-7	-	TRBD1	16	CSVAHSRDRVSYEQYF	TGCAGCGTGGCTCACTCCCGGGACAGGGTGTCCTACGAGCAGTACTTC
TRBV7-3	TRBJ1-5	-	-	13	CASSFSGAETQHF	TGTGCCAGCAGCTTTAGCGGGGCGGAGACCCAGCATTTT
TRBV10-3	TRBJ2-7	-	TRBD1	14	CAILPGQGSYEQYF	TGTGCCATTCTACCGGGACAGGGTTCCTACGAGCAGTACTTC
TRBV3-1	TRBJ2-7	-	-	18	CASSQEGGQTDSSYEQYF	TGTGCCAGCAGCCAAGAGGGGGGACAGACGGATTCCTCCTACGAGCAGTACTTC
TRBV29-1	TRBJ1-1	-	-	12	CSGDEQGTEAFF	TGCAGCGGGGACGAACAGGGCACTGAAGCTTTCTTT
TRBV14	TRBJ2-7	few	TRBD1	17	CASSQDFDRTGAYEQYF	TGTGCCAGCAGCCAAGATTTCGACCGGACAGGGGCGTACGAGCAGTACTTC
TRBV4-3	TRBJ2-4	-	-	16	CASSQLVRGAKNIQYF	TGCGCCAGCAGCCAACTGGTTAGAGGGGCCAAAAACATTCAGTACTTC
TRBV3-1	TRBJ1-6	-	-	14	CASRDGDSNSPPHF	TGTGCCAGCAGGGACGGCGACAGTAATTCACCCCCCCACTTT
TRBV16	TRBJ1-5	-	-	15	CASSLLGGDSQPQHF	TGTGCCAGCAGCCTCCTCGGGGGGGATAGTCAGCCCCAGCATTTT
TRBV27	TRBJ1-5	-	-	17	CASSVRRSEGANQPQHF	TGTGCCAGCAGTGTACGCCGGAGTGAGGGTGCAAATCAGCCCCAGCATTTT
TRBV10-3	TRBJ1-2	-	-	14	CAISESTDSYGYTF	TGTGCCATCAGTGAGTCGACAGATTCCTATGGCTACACCTTC
TRBV10-3	TRBJ1-1	many	TRBD1	14	CAISEEGANTEAFF	TGTGCCATCAGTGAAGAGGGGGCGAATACTGAAGCTTTCTTT
TRBV9	TRBJ2-7	once	-	14	CAGSAVGGSHEQYF	TGTGCCGGCAGCGCAGTGGGGGGCTCCCACGAGCAGTACTTC
TRBV30	TRBJ1-1	-	-	13	CAWTPARDTEAFF	TGTGCCTGGACCCCAGCGCGGGACACTGAAGCTTTCTTT
TRBV5-6	TRBJ2-1	few	-	14	CASSAKRTVDEQFF	TGTGCCAGCAGCGCTAAAAGGACAGTCGATGAGCAGTTCTTC
TRBV2	TRBJ2-3	-	TRBD1	13	CASTGTVADTQYF	TGTGCCAGCACCGGGACAGTAGCAGATACGCAGTATTTT
TRBV12-3/TRBV12-4	TRBJ2-3	few	-	16	CASIEGHSGDTDTQYF	TGTGCCAGCATTGAGGGGCATAGCGGAGACACAGATACGCAGTATTTT
TRBV20-1	TRBJ1-2	-	-	11	CSPWTQYGYTF	TGCAGTCCTTGGACCCAATATGGCTACACCTTC
TRBV2	TRBJ2-4	-	TRBD1	19	CASSGIQGGQNLAKNIQYF	TGTGCCAGCAGTGGGATTCAAGGGGGACAGAACCTAGCCAAAAACATTCAGTACTTC
TRBV20-1	TRBJ2-7	-	TRBD1	14	CSAAGQGDLYEQYF	TGCAGTGCAGCGGGACAGGGGGATCTCTACGAGCAGTACTTC
TRBV2	TRBJ1-6	few	-	16	CASTRTVSSYNSPLHF	TGTGCCAGCACCCGGACTGTGAGCTCCTATAATTCACCCCTCCACTTT
TRBV4-1	TRBJ2-7	-	TRBD1	14	CASSHRDSTYEQYF	TGCGCCAGCAGCCACCGGGACAGTACCTACGAGCAGTACTTC
TRBV5-1	TRBJ2-1	few	-	12	CASSFGVNEQFF	TGCGCCAGCAGCTTCGGCGTTAATGAGCAGTTCTTC
TRBV7-9	TRBJ2-3	-	-	14	CASSFGDRTDTQYF	TGTGCCAGCAGCTTTGGGGACCGCACAGATACGCAGTATTTT
TRBV29-1	TRBJ2-1	-	-	13	CSVDLGSDYEQFF	TGCAGCGTTGATCTGGGGTCGGACTATGAGCAGTTCTTC
TRBV6-5	TRBJ2-1	-	-	12	CASSFWGNEQFF	TGTGCCAGCAGTTTCTGGGGGAATGAGCAGTTCTTC
TRBV28	TRBJ1-2	-	TRBD1	15	CASSLERDRGYGYTF	TGTGCCAGCAGTTTAGAGAGGGACAGGGGTTATGGCTACACCTTC
TRBV5-1	TRBJ2-5	-	-	15	CASSAGTAASETQYF	TGCGCCAGCAGCGCGGGGACAGCCGCCTCGGAGACCCAGTACTTC
TRBV27	TRBJ2-1	-	-	19	CASSRGSVPGVHHYNEQFF	TGTGCCAGCAGCCGAGGGAGCGTGCCGGGGGTTCATCATTACAATGAGCAGTTCTTC
TRBV12-3/TRBV12-4	TRBJ2-7	few	TRBD1	14	CASVRGTGEVEQYF	TGTGCCAGCGTGCGAGGGACAGGGGAGGTCGAGCAGTACTTC
TRBV10-3	TRBJ2-2	-	-	13	CAISEPNTGELFF	TGTGCCATCAGTGAGCCTAACACCGGGGAGCTGTTTTTT
TRBV10-3	TRBJ2-7	few	-	14	CAISSQEVPYEQYF	TGTGCCATCAGTTCCCAGGAGGTTCCCTACGAGCAGTACTTC
TRBV20-1	TRBJ2-7	few	-	14	CSAPTLWAPYEQYF	TGCAGTGCCCCTACCCTCTGGGCACCCTACGAGCAGTACTTC
TRBV2	TRBJ2-6	-	TRBD1	19	CASSGRWTGVESGANVLTF	TGTGCCAGCAGTGGTCGTTGGACAGGGGTCGAGTCTGGGGCCAACGTCCTGACTTTC
TRBV6-5	TRBJ1-1	-	TRBD1	15	CASSSAGQGHTEAFF	TGTGCCAGCAGTTCCGCCGGACAGGGGCACACTGAAGCTTTCTTT
TRBV2	TRBJ2-1	-	TRBD2	15	CASSESSGGFNEQFF	TGTGCCAGCAGTGAAAGTAGCGGGGGGTTCAATGAGCAGTTCTTC
TRBV5-1	TRBJ2-2	few	-	15	CASSLRTWDTGKLFF	TGCGCCAGCAGCTTGAGGACTTGGGACACCGGGAAGCTGTTTTTT
TRBV28	TRBJ1-2	-	-	18	CASSFWKSSDRPNYGYTF	TGTGCCAGCAGTTTTTGGAAAAGCTCGGACCGGCCTAACTATGGCTACACCTTC
TRBV4-2	TRBJ1-4	-	-	17	CASSQDLLRSINEKLFF	TGTGCCAGCAGCCAAGATCTGCTTAGGTCTATTAATGAAAAACTGTTTTTT
TRBV25-1	TRBJ1-6	-	-	17	CASSELGRSSYNSPLHF	TGTGCCAGCAGTGAATTAGGCAGGAGCTCCTATAATTCACCCCTCCACTTT
TRBV29-1	TRBJ2-1	-	TRBD2	13	CSVAGGSYNEQFF	TGCAGCGTTGCGGGAGGCTCCTACAATGAGCAGTTCTTC
TRBV27	TRBJ1-1	few	-	15	CASSLANKMNTEAFF	TGTGCCAGCAGTTTAGCGAACAAGATGAACACTGAAGCTTTCTTT
TRBV6-4	TRBJ2-3	-	-	16	CASSDWGTFSTDTQYF	TGTGCCAGCAGTGACTGGGGGACCTTTAGCACAGATACGCAGTATTTT
TRBV12-3/TRBV12-4	TRBJ2-5	-	-	13	CASGTSLEKTQYF	TGTGCCAGCGGAACATCTTTGGAGAAGACCCAGTACTTC
TRBV11-2	TRBJ2-7	many	-	12	CASSFGGHEQYF	TGTGCCAGCAGCTTTGGGGGGCACGAGCAGTACTTC
TRBV18	TRBJ1-2	-	TRBD1	18	CASSPVGWPGQLNYSYTF	TGTGCCAGCTCACCAGTTGGCTGGCCGGGACAGCTTAATTATAGCTACACCTTC
TRBV12-3/TRBV12-4	TRBJ2-1	-	-	12	CASSVTGSRQFF	TGTGCCAGCAGCGTAACAGGGTCGCGGCAGTTCTTC
TRBV11-2	TRBJ1-2	-	-	16	CASSFPWRAANYGYTF	TGTGCCAGCAGTTTTCCTTGGAGAGCAGCTAACTATGGCTACACCTTC
TRBV4-3	TRBJ2-7	-	TRBD1	15	CASSPDPGQDYEQYF	TGCGCCAGCAGCCCGGATCCGGGACAGGACTACGAGCAGTACTTC
TRBV7-2	TRBJ2-2	-	TRBD2	16	CASSLGLAGRAGELFF	TGTGCCAGCAGCTTAGGACTAGCGGGGAGGGCCGGGGAGCTGTTTTTT